One and the same sample provided the 28 T cell receptor beta chains below, sequenced in a study of shared clonotypes between healthy human individuals. Sequencing was performed with immunoSEQ multiplex PCR; in TCRdb, only in-frame clones are kept and a portion is missing. The table records 2 million to 2.5 million clones, 80% to 95% of them present only once. The specimen was naive CD4+ T cells from PBMCs. Stated subset: CD45RA+ positively selected. These receptors were obtained from a man younger than 35 in good health. Some clones in this sample may be carry-over from other donors' samples.

Regarding this clone: At one end, the junction sequence differs from germline, possibly due to a read error. V and J are TRBV29-1 and TRBJ2-6; D assignment may be TRBD1 or TRBD2 (6 bases each). This CDR3 comprises 14 residues. CDR1 is SQVTM and CDR2 is ANQGSEA in the germline V gene. The CDR3 coding sequence is TGCAGCGTTGTCGGGGGCGGTGGGACCAACGTCCTGACTTTC. Protein product: CSVVGGGGTNVLTF.

The J gene is TRBJ2-3, the V gene TRBV7-3; perhaps TRBD2 as D (5 bases). The germline V gene has CDR1 SGHTA and CDR2 FQGTGA. With 6 bases removed from V and 4 bases from J, the gap between germline ends came to 11 bases. The CDR3 is 13 residues long. CDR3 DNA: TGTGCCAGCAGTACGGGATCGGCAGATACGCAGTATTTT. Its translation: CASSTGSADTQYF.

The J gene is TRBJ2-7, the V gene TRBV25-1; weak D call: TRBD2 (6 bases). Germline lookup yields CDR1 MGHDK and CDR2 SYGVNS. The CDR3 loop spans 14 amino acids. V shed 10 bases and J shed 3 bases, with 19 bases lying between them. CDR3 sequence (DNA): TGTGCCACTACTCCCCGGGGGTCCGTCTACGAGCAGTACTTC. It yields the protein CATTPRGSVYEQYF.

The chain is built from TRBV5-1 and TRBJ2-1; a possible D gene is TRBD2 (6 bases). Trimming took off 7 bases at V and 0 bases at J, with 11 bases between the two ends. Germline values: CDR1 SGHRS, CDR2 YFSETQ. The CDR3 runs 14 residues. The CDR3 spells CASLSGSSYNEQFF. Written as DNA, the CDR3 is TGCGCCAGCCTTAGCGGAAGCTCCTACAATGAGCAGTTCTTC. Full variable domain (missing parts from reference TRBV5-1 and TRBJ2-1): KAGVTQTPRYLIKTRGQQVTLSCSPISGHRSVSWYQQTPGQGLQFLFEYFSETQRNKGNFPGRFSGRQFSNSRSEMNVSTLELGDSALYLCASLSGSSYNEQFFGPGTRLTVL.

About this clone: Different DNA sequences within this sample yield the same CDR3. The chain recombines TRBV9 with TRBJ2-1; D is perhaps TRBD1 (5 bases). CDR3 size: 13 residues. Germline lookup yields CDR1 SGDLS and CDR2 YYNGEE. V dropped 0 bases and J dropped 4 bases, with 5 bases sitting between them. This CDR3 is CASSVEGYNEQFF. CDR3 coding DNA: TGTGCCAGCAGCGTAGAGGGGTACAATGAGCAGTTCTTC.

This clone was recorded once. The chain recombines TRBV19 with TRBJ2-1; TRBD2 matches at 9 bases. The V gene's germline CDR1 is LNHDA and CDR2 SQIVND (reference sequence). The junction had 2 bases not matched to a gene; V was cut back by 3 bases and J by 5 bases. CDR3 length: 14 residues. CDR3: CASSITSGHNEQFF. CDR3 DNA: TGTGCCAGTAGTATTACTAGCGGGCACAATGAGCAGTTCTTC. Supplemented by reference TRBV19 and TRBJ2-1, the full variable domain reads DGGITQSPKYLFRKEGQNVTLSCEQNLNHDAMYWYRQDPGQGLRLIYYSQIVNDFQKGDIAEGYSVSREKKESFPLTVTSAQKNPTAFYLCASSITSGHNEQFFGPGTRLTVL.

The chain combines TRBV7-9 with TRBJ2-5; D remains ambiguous. This CDR3 spans 16 amino acids. Trimming shortened V by 2 bases and J by 0 bases, and 13 bases separated the two germline ends. CDR1 is SEHNR, CDR2 FQNEAQ, per germline (reference sequence). CDR3 in DNA: TGTGCCAGCAGCTTAAGAAATCCCCGGGACCAAGAGACCCAGTACTTC. Amino acid sequence: CASSLRNPRDQETQYF. The whole variable domain, filled in from reference TRBV7-9 and TRBJ2-5, reads DTGVSQNPRHKITKRGQNVTFRCDPISEHNRLYWYRQTLGQGPEFLTYFQNEAQLEKSRLLSDRFSAERPKGSFSTLEIQRTEQGDSAMYLCASSLRNPRDQETQYFGPGTRLLVL.

This clone was found once. Other DNA sequences in the same sample also yield this CDR3. This sequence joins TRBV7-2 and TRBJ2-3, with 9 bases aligning to TRBD1. Germline V CDR1 and CDR2: SGHTA, FQGNSA. The V segment lost 0 bases and the J segment 3 bases; nucleotides outside the gene matches: 1. CDR3 length: 15 amino acids. Here the CDR3 reads CASSLAGQGTDTQYF. Written as DNA, the CDR3 is TGTGCCAGCAGCTTAGCGGGACAGGGTACAGATACGCAGTATTTT.

The J gene is TRBJ2-7, the V gene TRBV28; 9 bases are shared with TRBD1. CDR1 is MDHEN and CDR2 is SYDVKM in the germline V gene. V shed 6 bases and J 0 bases; nucleotides not matched to a gene: 9. The CDR3 extends over 16 amino acids. DNA for the CDR3: TGTGCCAGCAGCCGGGGGACAGGGCCACCCTCCTACGAGCAGTACTTC. Its protein is CASSRGTGPPSYEQYF.

The chain has TRBV6-1 and TRBJ1-2; 12 bases agree with TRBD1. Germline lookup yields CDR1 MNHNS and CDR2 SASEGT. The V segment lost 1 base and the J segment 7 bases; nucleotides outside the gene matches: 7. CDR3 length: 16 residues. In nucleotides, the CDR3 is TGTGCCAGCAGTGAAGTCGGGACAGGGGGCGCGGTTGGCTACACCTTC. The encoded protein is CASSEVGTGGAVGYTF.

As DNA, the CDR3 is TGTGCCAGCAGCCTCCCCAGGGGTGGCTACACCTTC. Encoded protein: CASSLPRGGYTF. This chain joins TRBV7-9 and TRBJ1-2, with a tentative D call TRBD1 (6 bases). Trimming pared 5 bases from V and 7 bases from J, leaving 11 bases between. The V gene's germline CDR1 is SEHNR and CDR2 FQNEAQ (reference sequence). The length of the CDR3 is 12 residues. Based on the CDR3 plus reference TRBV7-9 and TRBJ1-2, the full variable domain is DTGVSQNPRHKITKRGQNVTFRCDPISEHNRLYWYRQTLGQGPEFLTYFQNEAQLEKSRLLSDRFSAERPKGSFSTLEIQRTEQGDSAMYLCASSLPRGGYTFGSGTRLTVV.

This clone was observed once. The chain joins TRBV30 to TRBJ2-7; D gene ambiguous. Trimming took off 2 bases at V and 6 bases at J, with 5 bases between the two ends. The CDR3 contains 10 residues. Germline loops: CDR1 GTSNPN, CDR2 SVGIG (reference sequence). CDR3 coding DNA: TGTGCCTGGAGTATAAGCGAGCAGTACTTC. Translation gives CAWSISEQYF.

The V call is TRBV5-1, the J call TRBJ2-7; 8 bases are shared with TRBD1. Trimming took 7 bases from V and 3 from J; bases not matched to a gene: 9. The CDR3 length is 14 residues. CDR1 is SGHRS and CDR2 is YFSETQ in the germline V gene. The CDR3 here is CASASLGQDYEQYF. The CDR3 DNA sequence: TGCGCCAGCGCGAGTCTGGGACAGGACTACGAGCAGTACTTC.

The chain joins TRBV2 to TRBJ2-3; 8 bases are shared with TRBD1. J lost 5 bases, V lost 6 bases, and 7 bases had no gene match. Germline V gene lookup returns CDR1 SNHLY and CDR2 FYNNEI. The CDR3 consists of 14 residues. CDR3 DNA sequence: TGTGCCAGCAGAATCAGGGGGCGCGGAGATACGCAGTATTTT. Amino acid sequence: CASRIRGRGDTQYF.

The chain uses TRBV27 and TRBJ2-3, with D uncertain. The CDR3 covers 14 residues. The germline V and J ends were trimmed by 5 bases and 6 bases, with 15 bases remaining between them. Germline values: CDR1 MNHEY, CDR2 SMNVEV (reference sequence). CDR3 sequence reads: CASSLVLISDTQYF. Here the CDR3 DNA reads TGTGCCAGCAGTCTAGTTTTGATATCGGATACGCAGTATTTT.

The rearrangement joins TRBV4-1 to TRBJ2-3; D possibly corresponds to TRBD2 (5 bases). The V and J ends lost 3 bases and 0 bases respectively, with 16 bases between them. Germline CDR1 and CDR2: MGHRA and YSYEKL. This CDR3 comprises 17 residues. The CDR3: CASSHRTLATSTDTQYF. CDR3 nucleotides: TGCGCCAGCAGCCACAGAACATTAGCGACTAGCACAGATACGCAGTATTTT.

V usage is TRBV6-5 and J usage is TRBJ2-5, with D perhaps TRBD1 or TRBD2 (5 bases each). V lost 2 bases and J lost 7, with 14 bases in between. The CDR3 is 14 residues long. Germline loops: CDR1 MNHEY, CDR2 SVGAGI. The CDR3 region is CASSYRGGAVTQYF. The CDR3 DNA follows: TGTGCCAGCAGTTACCGGGGCGGCGCCGTGACCCAGTACTTC.

This chain links TRBV10-2 with TRBJ2-5, with D possibly called TRBD1 or TRBD2 (5 bases each). Trimming stripped 8 bases from V and 2 bases from J, with 12 bases between. The CDR3 is 13 residues long. Germline V gene sequence: CDR1 WSHSY, CDR2 SAAADI. CDR3 region: CASGDPVQETQYF. The DNA of the CDR3 is TGCGCCAGCGGGGACCCGGTTCAAGAGACCCAGTACTTC.

V is TRBV15 and J is TRBJ2-3; 9 nucleotides line up with TRBD2. This CDR3 is built from 13 residues. Germline V gene data show CDR1 as LNHNV and CDR2 as YYDKDF (reference sequence). Losses at the gene ends were 7 bases for V and 5 bases for J; bases not matched to a gene: 4. CDR3 sequence: CATKREERDTQYF. DNA for the CDR3: TGTGCCACCAAGCGGGAGGAGCGAGATACGCAGTATTTT.

The rearrangement links TRBV27 to TRBJ2-1, with D uncertain. The germline gives CDR1 MNHEY, CDR2 SMNVEV (reference sequence). There are 12 residues in the CDR3. V dropped 3 bases and J dropped 6 bases, with 6 bases sitting between them. The CDR3 sequence is CASSFNVNEQFF. The CDR3, as DNA: TGTGCCAGCAGTTTTAATGTCAATGAGCAGTTCTTC.

On this clone: At the DNA level, this CDR3 is encoded by other sequences in the same sample as well. The chain links TRBV7-3 to TRBJ1-2, with a weak D call TRBD1 (6 bases). The CDR3 covers 13 residues. V shed 3 bases and J shed 5 bases, with 10 bases lying between them. In germline, CDR1 is SGHTA, CDR2 FQGTGA. The CDR3 DNA follows: TGTGCCAGCAGCTTGGACAGAGAATATGGCTACACCTTC. Amino acid sequence: CASSLDREYGYTF. The variable domain in full, with the rest retrieved from reference TRBV7-3 and TRBJ1-2, is GAGVSQTPSNKVTEKGKYVELRCDPISGHTALYWYRQSLGQGPEFLIYFQGTGAADDSGLPNDRFFAVRPEGSVSTLKIQRTERGDSAVYLCASSLDREYGYTFGSGTRLTVV.

This chain links TRBV7-8 with TRBJ2-7; D is undetermined. Trimming cost V 5 bases and J 3 bases, with 5 bases left between them. The CDR3 has 11 amino acids. Germline V gives CDR1 SGHVS, CDR2 FQNEAQ. CDR3 sequence reads: CASSTFYEQYF. As DNA, the CDR3 is TGTGCCAGCAGCACCTTCTACGAGCAGTACTTC.

The V and J genes are TRBV21-1 and TRBJ2-7; TRBD2 is the table's D call and was not checked against the DNA. TRBV21-1 is deemed a pseudogene. This CDR3 is 16 amino acids long. CDR3 nucleotide sequence: TGTGCCAGCAGCAAGATGCTGGGTAGCGGGAGTTACGAGCAGTACTTC. Its protein is CASSKMLGSGSYEQYF.

The chain uses TRBV11-3 and TRBJ2-1; 10 bases match TRBD2. Unmatched junction bases numbered 5, after V lost 4 bases and J lost 2 bases. Germline V gene lookup returns CDR1 SGHNT and CDR2 YENEEA. CDR3 size: 16 residues. The CDR3 is CASSSLAGGTYNEQFF. For the CDR3, the DNA is TGTGCCAGCAGCTCGTTAGCGGGAGGAACCTACAATGAGCAGTTCTTC.

The chain employs TRBV28 and TRBJ1-6, with 10 bases matching TRBD1. The CDR3 loop spans 16 amino acids. The V gene's germline CDR1 is MDHEN and CDR2 SYDVKM. The V gene end was trimmed by 5 bases and the J gene end by 7 bases; junction bases not matched to a gene: 8. The CDR3 here is CASSPGQGKGNSPLHF. The CDR3 DNA reads as TGTGCCAGCAGTCCGGGACAGGGGAAAGGGAATTCACCCCTCCACTTT.

The V and J genes are TRBV7-2 and TRBJ2-3, with D unresolved. The ends were cut back, 5 bases at V and 6 bases at J, with 12 bases in the middle. Germline-derived CDR1 and CDR2 are SGHTA and FQGNSA. There are 13 residues in the CDR3. CDR3 sequence reads: CASSQGSGDTQYF. Here the CDR3 DNA reads TGTGCCAGCAGCCAAGGGTCGGGCGATACGCAGTATTTT.

The gene calls are TRBV7-3 and TRBJ1-2; D gene unclear. The V end lost 4 bases, the J end lost 7 bases, and 19 bases lay between the germline ends. The CDR3 extends over 15 amino acids. CDR1 SGHTA and CDR2 FQGTGA come from the germline V gene. In nucleotides, the CDR3 is TGTGCCAGCAGCTCCATTCCGGGAGCTCTGACTGGCTACACCTTC. Encoded protein: CASSSIPGALTGYTF.

This chain joins TRBV6-4 and TRBJ1-6; possible D gene TRBD1, 5 bases. V was shortened by 4 bases and J by 5 bases, with 12 bases between the two germline ends. This CDR3 has 15 amino acids. Germline V gene data show CDR1 as MRHNA and CDR2 as SNTAGT. The CDR3 bases are TGTGCCAGCAGTGTATCGGGGCAAAATAATTCACCCCTCCACTTT. This encodes CASSVSGQNNSPLHF.